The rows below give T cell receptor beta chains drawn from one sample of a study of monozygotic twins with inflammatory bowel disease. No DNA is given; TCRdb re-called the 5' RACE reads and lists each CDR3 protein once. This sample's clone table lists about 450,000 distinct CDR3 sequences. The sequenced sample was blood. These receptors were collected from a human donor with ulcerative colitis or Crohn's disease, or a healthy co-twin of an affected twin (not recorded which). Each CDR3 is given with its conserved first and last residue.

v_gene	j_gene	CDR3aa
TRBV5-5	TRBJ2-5	CASSLYVGQETQYF
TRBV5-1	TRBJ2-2	CASSLRPFTGELFF
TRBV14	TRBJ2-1	CASSHRRQGPYNEQFF
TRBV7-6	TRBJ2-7	CASSLRDGSSYEQYF
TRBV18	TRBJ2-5	CASSPQAGMETQYF
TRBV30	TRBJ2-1	CAWSPPLASDHPNEQFF
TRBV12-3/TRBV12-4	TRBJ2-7	CASSPRTRIYEQYF
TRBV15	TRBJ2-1	CATSRGGRGNSYNEQFF
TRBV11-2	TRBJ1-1	CASSTLRPRTAGQAFF
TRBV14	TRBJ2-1	CASSQGQNNEQFF
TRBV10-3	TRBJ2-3	CAIIESRDTQYF
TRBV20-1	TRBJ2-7	CSVKLAGAYEQYF
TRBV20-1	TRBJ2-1	CSHRGQGNEQFF
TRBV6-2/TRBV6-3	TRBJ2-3	CASTPSREGRDTQYF
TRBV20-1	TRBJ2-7	CSARVFGQGNEQYF